This T cell receptor beta chain is from a study of T cell responses to AZD1222 COVID-19 vaccine. Study-level findings and limits: Clonal diversity was possibly underestimated; the donors were predominantly white British and more often female.

It was second doses at about 4 or about 12 weeks that were pooled. The CDR3 contains 15 residues. CDR1 SSHAT and CDR2 FNYEAQ come from the germline V gene (reference sequence). This clone is a singleton in its sample. Its antigen remains unknown. The junction does not match germline at one end; this may be a read error. Repertoires were generated with immunoSEQ multiplex PCR, while TCRdb's copy carries only in-frame clones and drops some. Counted here are roughly 15,000 clones, 65% to 80% occurring once; the ten biggest clones make up 12% to 15%. This TCR derives from an adult who received the AZD1222 COVID-19 vaccine. The sequencing here drew on peripheral blood, taken 28 days after the second AZD1222 dose. The chain recombines TRBV7-7 with TRBJ2-5; 10 positions agree with TRBD1. CDR3 region: CASSLGDRGTETQYF. The CDR3 DNA is TGTGCTAGCAGCCTGGGGGACAGGGGAACGGAGACCCAGTACTTC.